This TCR beta chain was found in a study of control samples from healthy donors and cancer patients. Per the germline V gene, CDR1 is WSHSY and CDR2 is SAAADI. Trimming cost V 8 bases and J 7 bases; bases outside gene matches: 12. The CDR3 has 14 amino acids. Clones were sequenced by immunoSEQ multiplex PCR, and TCRdb holds only the in-frame ones, with some missing. The table lists approximately 86,000 clones, 85% of them singletons. This receptor was taken from a woman between 40 and 55 years old in good health. This chain connects TRBV10-2 to TRBJ2-3; 7 nucleotides align to TRBD2. The source material was blood. As DNA, the CDR3 is TGCGCCAGCCGGGGGACTAACGCGGGCAATACGCAGTATTTT. Its translation is CASRGTNAGNTQYF.